These 11 T cell receptor beta chains share one sample of origin, sequenced in a study of patients and donors after allogeneic stem cell transplantation. Via MiXCR, TCRdb re-called the RT-PCR reads, giving one row per CDR3 protein. The repertoire holds around 10,000 distinct CDR3 sequences, less than 25% seen once, with around 48% in the top ten. Sequenced: blood, either unsorted or a sorted T cell fraction (not recorded which). The receptors come from a human donor who was either an allogeneic HSCT recipient or a stem cell or donor lymphocyte infusion donor (not recorded which). It is not recorded whose cells these are; they may come from a transplant donor.

This chain links TRBV12-3 or TRBV12-4 with TRBJ1-1, with a weak D call TRBD1 (5 bases). V was pared by 5 bases and J by 0 bases, with 10 bases between. The CDR3 is made up of 14 amino acids. CDR3 amino acids: CASSAQGVNTEAFF. Written as DNA, the CDR3 is TGTGCCAGCAGTGCCCAGGGAGTGAACACTGAAGCTTTCTTT.

The chain joins TRBV5-1 to TRBJ2-3, with 12 bases that match TRBD2. Losses at the gene ends were 4 bases for V and 4 bases for J; bases not matched to a gene: 4. CDR1 is SGHRS and CDR2 is YFSETQ in the germline V gene. This CDR3 comprises 15 residues. In DNA form, the CDR3 reads TGCGCCAGCAGCCCCGGGACTAGCGGGCCAGATACGCAGTATTTT. Translated: CASSPGTSGPDTQYF.

This clonotype has only a few counts. In DNA form, the CDR3 reads TGTGCCTGGAATGACCGGCTTAACTATGGCTACACCTTC. As protein: CAWNDRLNYGYTF. The chain employs TRBV30 and TRBJ1-2; D call uncertain. CDR1 is GTSNPN and CDR2 is SVGIG in the germline V gene (reference sequence). The CDR3 extends over 13 amino acids. Trimming took 4 bases from V and 1 from J, leaving 10 bases between them.

This clonotype was seen a handful of times. The CDR3 region is CASSQDLERGVGYQEQYF. The CDR3 bases are TGTGCCAGCAGCCAAGACTTGGAGCGGGGGGTGGGCTATCAAGAGCAGTACTTC. The chain links TRBV4-2 to TRBJ2-7, with 9 bases identical to TRBD2. CDR1 LGHNA and CDR2 YNFKEQ come from the germline V gene. V was clipped by 0 bases and J by 7 bases; unmatched bases: 16. This CDR3 contains 18 residues.

This clonotype appeared many times. The rearrangement links TRBV20-1 to TRBJ1-1; perhaps TRBD1 as D (5 bases). Trimming stripped 4 bases from V and 4 bases from J, with 22 bases between. The CDR3 is 16 residues long. CDR1 and CDR2 from the germline V gene are DFQATT and SNEGSKA (reference sequence). This chain's CDR3 is CSANPDRGNWGTEAFF. For the CDR3, the DNA is TGCAGTGCTAACCCCGACAGAGGCAATTGGGGCACTGAAGCTTTCTTT.

Comment on this clonotype: A read error is possible here, since a much larger clone lies one base away. The gene calls are TRBV5-1 and TRBJ2-2; the D gene is possibly TRBD1 (5 bases). V lost 0 bases and J lost 1, with 10 bases in between. Germline CDR1 SGHRS, CDR2 YFSETQ. This CDR3 is built from 16 residues. The CDR3 DNA reads TGCGCCAGCAGCTTGGGGGGCACACGGAACACCGGGGAGCTGTTTTTT. Translated, it gives CASSLGGTRNTGELFF.

The V call is TRBV21-1, the J call TRBJ1-4. TRBV21-1 is an annotated pseudogene. The CDR3 loop spans 12 amino acids. This chain's CDR3 is CASSKVGEKLFF. CDR3 DNA sequence: TGTGCCAGCAGCAAAGTCGGTGAAAAACTGTTTTTT.

This clonotype was found many times. This chain links TRBV5-1 with TRBJ2-3; D remains ambiguous. V was shortened by 3 bases and J by 2 bases, with 7 bases between the two germline ends. The CDR3 is 13 residues long. The germline V gene has CDR1 SGHRS and CDR2 YFSETQ. The DNA of the CDR3 is TGCGCCAGCAGCTATGACTCCACAGATACGCAGTATTTT. As protein: CASSYDSTDTQYF.

The V call is TRBV20-1, the J call TRBJ2-2, with D possibly matching TRBD2 (7 bases). Germline CDR1 and CDR2: DFQATT and SNEGSKA (reference sequence). Trimming cost V 5 bases and J 1 base, with 17 bases left between them. The CDR3 contains 16 residues. Here the CDR3 DNA reads TGCAGTGCTGGGGGGGGCCGGGCCCTGAACACCGGGGAGCTGTTTTTT. Translated: CSAGGGRALNTGELFF.

This clonotype was seen at least ten times. V gene TRBV12-3 or TRBV12-4 combines with J gene TRBJ2-3; D remains unclear. Trimming removed 4 bases at V and 1 base at J, with 9 bases between. The CDR3 covers 14 residues. Here the CDR3 DNA reads TGTGCCAGCAGTTCTCTGACCGGCACAGATACGCAGTATTTT. Residues: CASSSLTGTDTQYF.

The chain recombines TRBV2 with TRBJ1-5; 9 bases line up with TRBD1. In germline, CDR1 is SNHLY, CDR2 FYNNEI. This CDR3 contains 16 residues. Trimming removed 6 bases from V and 2 bases from J; junction bases left unmatched: 8. CDR3 loop: CASRGTGGLRNQPQHF. CDR3 bases: TGTGCCAGCAGAGGTACAGGGGGCTTGCGCAATCAGCCCCAGCATTTT.